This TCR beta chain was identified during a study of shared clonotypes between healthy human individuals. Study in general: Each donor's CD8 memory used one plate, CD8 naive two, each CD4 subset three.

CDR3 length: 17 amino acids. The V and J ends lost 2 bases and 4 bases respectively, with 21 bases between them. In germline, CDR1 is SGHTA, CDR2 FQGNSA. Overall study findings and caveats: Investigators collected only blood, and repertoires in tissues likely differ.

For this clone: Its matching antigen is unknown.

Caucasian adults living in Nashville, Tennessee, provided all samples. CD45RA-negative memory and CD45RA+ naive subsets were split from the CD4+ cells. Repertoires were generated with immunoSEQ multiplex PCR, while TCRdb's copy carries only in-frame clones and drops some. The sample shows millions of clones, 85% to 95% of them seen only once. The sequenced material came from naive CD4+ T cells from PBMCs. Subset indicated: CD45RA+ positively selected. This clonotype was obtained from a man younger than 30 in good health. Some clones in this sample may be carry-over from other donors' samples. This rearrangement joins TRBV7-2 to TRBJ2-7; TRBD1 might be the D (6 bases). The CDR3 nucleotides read TGTGCCAGCAGCTTAACAAGTAGGCTGGGGGCGGCTTACGAGCAGTACTTC. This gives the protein CASSLTSRLGAAYEQYF.